This entry lists 4 T cell receptor beta chains sequenced from one sample in a study of blood T cells in healthy people across ages. Primers used in a second PCR of about 6 to 11 cycles were a sample-barcoded 5' primer and a J-beta primer mix. TCRdb processed the 5' RACE reads anew with MiXCR; each CDR3 protein has one entry. The sample holds about 830,000 distinct CDR3 sequences; less than 80% are singletons and the top ten take about a quarter. Sequencing was performed on blood. These receptors originate from a young man in good health.

The chain has TRBV4-1 and TRBJ1-3, with D unresolved. The CDR3 is 12 residues long. Trimming cost V 0 bases and J 8 bases, with 5 bases left between them. Germline lookup yields CDR1 MGHRA and CDR2 YSYEKL. CDR3 coding DNA: TGCGCCAGCAGCCAAGATCGGGACACCATATATTTT. This translates into CASSQDRDTIYF.

The chain combines TRBV20-1 with TRBJ2-1; TRBD1 agrees at 9 bases. CDR1 is DFQATT, CDR2 SNEGSKA, per germline (reference sequence). The length of the CDR3 is 14 residues. Losses at the gene ends were 3 bases for V and 7 bases for J; bases not matched to a gene: 7. Written as DNA, the CDR3 is TGCAGTGCTAGCGCAGGGACAGGGTCGAATGAGCAGTTCTTC. This gives the protein CSASAGTGSNEQFF.

The chain links TRBV12-3 or TRBV12-4 to TRBJ1-1, with TRBD1 matching over 7 bases. This CDR3 comprises 12 residues. V lost 9 bases and J lost 5; bases outside the gene matches: 6. Here the CDR3 reads CASTQGSTEAFF. DNA for the CDR3: TGTGCCAGTACACAGGGGTCGACTGAAGCTTTCTTT.

The CDR3 region is CSVAQRGAQETQYF. The CDR3 DNA sequence: TGCAGCGTTGCCCAGCGGGGGGCTCAAGAGACCCAGTACTTC. V is TRBV29-1 and J is TRBJ2-5, with 9 bases that match TRBD2. V was clipped by 4 bases and J by 2 bases; unmatched bases: 5. The CDR3 covers 14 residues. Germline CDR1 is SQVTM and CDR2 is ANQGSEA.